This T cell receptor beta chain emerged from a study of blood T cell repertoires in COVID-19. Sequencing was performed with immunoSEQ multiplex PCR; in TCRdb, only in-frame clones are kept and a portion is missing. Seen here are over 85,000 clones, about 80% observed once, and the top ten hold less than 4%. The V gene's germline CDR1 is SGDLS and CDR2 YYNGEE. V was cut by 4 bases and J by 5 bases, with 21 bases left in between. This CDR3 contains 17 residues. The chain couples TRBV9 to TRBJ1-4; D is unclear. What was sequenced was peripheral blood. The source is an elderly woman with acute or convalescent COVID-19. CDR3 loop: CASSPPLGRGENEKLFF. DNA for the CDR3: TGTGCCAGCAGCCCACCCCTTGGCCGGGGAGAAAATGAAAAACTGTTTTTT.